A single sample gave rise to the 2 T cell receptor beta chains below, sequenced in a study of cytomegalovirus exposure and HLA in healthy donors. PCR primers comprised 60 Vbeta and 13 Jbeta primers. Profiling relied on immunoSEQ multiplex PCR, and the TCRdb table lists in-frame clones only, not all of them. The sample has fewer than 200,000 clones; around 80% are singletons. Sequenced material: PBMCs. Receptors were obtained from a woman aged 50 to 65 in good health and CMV-seropositive.

This clone has ten or more counts. The chain's CDR3 is CASSLTPSGGWDTQYF. CDR3 DNA: TGTGCCAGCAGCTTAACCCCGAGCGGGGGATGGGATACGCAGTATTTT. J is TRBJ2-3 and V is TRBV7-3, with 8 bases matching TRBD2. The CDR3 is made up of 16 amino acids. Losses at the gene ends were 0 bases for V and 6 bases for J; bases not matched to a gene: 8. Germline CDR1 SGHTA, CDR2 FQGTGA.

The CDR3 region is CASRLSLSTGDYGYTF. CDR3 sequence (DNA): TGTGCCAGCAGATTAAGCCTATCAACAGGGGACTATGGCTACACCTTC. The rearrangement joins TRBV28 to TRBJ1-2; 7 bases align to TRBD1. The V gene end was trimmed by 6 bases and the J gene end by 3 bases; junction bases not matched to a gene: 13. The CDR3 loop spans 16 amino acids. The germline gives CDR1 MDHEN, CDR2 SYDVKM.